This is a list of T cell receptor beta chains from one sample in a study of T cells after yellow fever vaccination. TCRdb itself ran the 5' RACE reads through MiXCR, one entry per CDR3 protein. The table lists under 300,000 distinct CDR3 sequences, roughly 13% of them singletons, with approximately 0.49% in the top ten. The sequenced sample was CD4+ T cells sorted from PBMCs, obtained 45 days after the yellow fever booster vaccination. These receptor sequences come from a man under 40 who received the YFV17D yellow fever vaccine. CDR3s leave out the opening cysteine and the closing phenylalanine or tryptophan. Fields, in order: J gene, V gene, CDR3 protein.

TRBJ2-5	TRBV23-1	ASSQWRRGRADETQY
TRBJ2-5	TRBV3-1	ASSFTDRTWETQY
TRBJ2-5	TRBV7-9	ASSTTGQAIETQY
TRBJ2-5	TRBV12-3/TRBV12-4	ASSLGGDREY
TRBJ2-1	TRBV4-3	ASSQELAITNEQF
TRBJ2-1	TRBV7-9	ASSRGGGEGEQF
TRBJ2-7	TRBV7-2	ASSRGITGVGEQY
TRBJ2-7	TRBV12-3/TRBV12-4	ASSSPVGYEQY
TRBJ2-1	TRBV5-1	ASSTGDYWHEQF
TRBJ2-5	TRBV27	ASSLRRYETQY
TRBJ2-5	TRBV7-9	ASSLSSGIRETQY
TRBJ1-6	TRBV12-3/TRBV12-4	ASSFRTTSSYNSPLH
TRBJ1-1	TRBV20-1	SARRTGQVNTEAF
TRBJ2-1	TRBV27	ASSPNTWEEQF
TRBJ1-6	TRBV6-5	ASSYSPGPLH
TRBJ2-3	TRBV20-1	SASPGTGADTQY
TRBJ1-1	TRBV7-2	ASSLNLGGTGRAF
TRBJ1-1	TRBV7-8	ASSPGRTRGTEAF